This T cell receptor beta chain stems from a study of early T cells in non-severe SARS-CoV-2 infection. About the research overall: Unsorted whole-blood RNA was sequenced in bulk, leaving chains unpaired. Study-level points and caveats: Comparison of clonotypes with VDJdb favored anti-spike CD8 responses while missing private and CD4 specificities.

This clonotype has a handful of counts. Its antigen is not identified. Researchers attached unique molecular identifiers to individual cDNA molecules. MiXCR, applied by TCRdb to the 5' RACE reads, yields one record per CDR3 protein. Of some 60,000 distinct CDR3 sequences listed, roughly 8% are singletons. Germline CDR1 SNHLY, CDR2 FYNNEI. The length of the CDR3 is 12 residues. V dropped 4 bases and J dropped 2 bases, with 4 bases sitting between them. Material: whole blood. The chain recombines TRBV2 with TRBJ2-3; D not certain. The TCR originated in an adult who was a healthcare worker with PCR-confirmed SARS-CoV-2 infection or an uninfected control (not recorded which). This chain's CDR3 is CASSGDTDTQYF. Here the CDR3 DNA reads TGTGCCAGCAGTGGAGACACAGATACGCAGTATTTT.